The 16 T cell receptor beta chains below all came from one sample that was sequenced in a study of blood T cell repertoires in COVID-19. Assay: immunoSEQ multiplex PCR; the TCRdb copy retains only in-frame clones and omits some. The data contain roughly 420,000 clones, roughly 88% of them singletons. Source material: PBMCs or T cells enriched from blood (not recorded which). The receptors originated from a woman aged 25 to 39 with acute COVID-19.

The V gene is TRBV7-2, the J gene TRBJ2-1; tentative D call: TRBD2 (5 bases). The germline V and J ends were trimmed by 1 base and 10 bases, with 14 bases remaining between them. CDR1 and CDR2 from the germline V gene are SGHTA and FQGNSA. This CDR3 region has 14 residues. DNA for the CDR3: TGTGCCAGCAGCTTAGGAATCGAGGGCGGAGAGCAGTTCTTC. Protein: CASSLGIEGGEQFF.

The gene calls are TRBV2 and TRBJ1-6; D is ambiguous. The CDR3 loop spans 14 amino acids. Deletions cut 0 bases from V and 7 bases from J, with 7 bases between. Germline CDR1 reads SNHLY; CDR2 reads FYNNEI. The DNA of the CDR3 is TGTGCCAGCAGTGAAGCTGCGAGGAATTCACCCCTCCACTTT. Its protein product is CASSEAARNSPLHF.

The V and J genes are TRBV7-2 and TRBJ2-7; D not resolved. V was pared by 2 bases and J by 7 bases, with 9 bases between. CDR3 length: 12 residues. Germline values: CDR1 SGHTA, CDR2 FQGNSA. As DNA, the CDR3 is TGTGCCAGCAGCTTAAGTGCGATAGAGCAGTACTTC. Amino acid sequence: CASSLSAIEQYF.

V is TRBV9 and J is TRBJ2-3; 9 bases are shared with TRBD2. Germline V gene data show CDR1 as SGDLS and CDR2 as YYNGEE. The CDR3 loop spans 16 amino acids. The V gene end was trimmed by 7 bases and the J gene end by 2 bases; junction bases not matched to a gene: 11. Here the CDR3 reads CASSPKRGDLTDTQYF. In DNA, the CDR3 is TGTGCCAGCTCCCCTAAGCGGGGGGACCTCACAGATACGCAGTATTTT.

This clone was counted between two and nine times. This chain connects TRBV27 to TRBJ1-1; 8 nucleotides align to TRBD1. Trimming removed 1 base from V and 3 bases from J; junction bases left unmatched: 10. The CDR3 totals 17 residues. Germline V CDR1 and CDR2: MNHEY, SMNVEV (reference sequence). The CDR3: CASSLFPPRTGYTEAFF. For the CDR3, the DNA is TGTGCCAGCAGTTTATTTCCCCCCCGGACAGGGTACACTGAAGCTTTCTTT.

This chain links TRBV27 with TRBJ2-7; tentatively, D is TRBD1 (6 bases). Germline-derived CDR1 and CDR2 are MNHEY and SMNVEV (reference sequence). V gave up 5 bases and J gave up 6 bases, with 14 bases separating them. The CDR3 is 13 residues long. The CDR3 here is CASSPTEGGEQYF. Here the CDR3 DNA reads TGTGCCAGCAGTCCCACGGAAGGGGGCGAGCAGTACTTC.

J is TRBJ2-1 and V is TRBV4-3; 14 bases are shared with TRBD2. The V segment lost 4 bases and the J segment 5 bases; nucleotides outside the gene matches: 10. CDR3 length: 18 residues. Germline values: CDR1 LGHNA, CDR2 YSLEER. CDR3 DNA sequence: TGCGCCAGCAGCCGATCATGGGGACTAGCGGGGGTTCACAATGAGCAGTTCTTC. It codes for CASSRSWGLAGVHNEQFF.

The rearrangement joins TRBV27 to TRBJ1-2; TRBD1 might be the D (6 bases). V lost 2 bases and J 6 bases, leaving 16 bases between the germline ends. CDR1 is MNHEY, CDR2 SMNVEV, per germline (reference sequence). The CDR3 is made up of 15 amino acids. The CDR3 DNA reads as TGTGCCAGCAGTTTAATTGGCAGGGGAAGGGATGGCTACACCTTC. It codes for CASSLIGRGRDGYTF.

The chain employs TRBV19 and TRBJ2-3, with D perhaps matching TRBD1 (7 bases). V dropped 0 bases and J dropped 3 bases, with 10 bases sitting between them. Germline CDR1 LNHDA, CDR2 SQIVND (reference sequence). The CDR3 sequence is 15 residues long. The CDR3 sequence: CASSIEAGGTDTQYF. The CDR3 DNA reads as TGTGCCAGTAGTATAGAGGCAGGGGGGACAGATACGCAGTATTTT.

This clone was detected once. The chain has TRBV30 and TRBJ2-3; 12 bases map to TRBD2. Trimming removed 2 bases from V and 2 bases from J; junction bases left unmatched: 14. This CDR3 is 19 amino acids long. Looked up from germline, CDR1 is GTSNPN and CDR2 is SVGIG (reference sequence). The CDR3 nucleotides are TGTGCCTGGAGTTACCTAGCGGGGGGGCTAGGAGGGGACACAGATACGCAGTATTTT. Protein product: CAWSYLAGGLGGDTDTQYF.

V is TRBV7-3 and J is TRBJ1-5; D is perhaps TRBD1 (6 bases). CDR3 length: 16 amino acids. V lost 1 base and J 1 base, leaving 11 bases between the germline ends. Germline V CDR1 and CDR2: SGHTA, FQGTGA. CDR3 loop: CASSLKPGQSNQPQHF. CDR3 nucleotides: TGTGCCAGCAGCTTAAAGCCCGGACAGAGCAATCAGCCCCAGCATTTT.

The chain recombines TRBV5-1 with TRBJ2-7; TRBD1 agrees at 8 bases. CDR1 and CDR2 from the germline V gene are SGHRS and YFSETQ. CDR3 size: 14 residues. V shed 4 bases, J shed 5 bases, and the junction held 8 bases outside the gene matches. In DNA, the CDR3 is TGCGCCAGCAGCACCGGACAGGGTGAGGACGAGCAGTACTTC. Translated, it gives CASSTGQGEDEQYF.

The chain carries TRBV2 and TRBJ2-1; D not certain. Germline values: CDR1 SNHLY, CDR2 FYNNEI. The CDR3 runs to 16 residues. The V end lost 7 bases, the J end lost 5 bases, and 21 bases lay between the germline ends. CDR3 sequence: CASNEGPPDKNNEQFF. The CDR3 DNA reads TGTGCCAGCAACGAAGGTCCCCCCGACAAGAACAATGAGCAGTTCTTC.

The V gene is TRBV4-2, the J gene TRBJ2-3; maybe TRBD2 (6 bases). Trimming stripped 0 bases from V and 3 bases from J, with 10 bases between. The CDR3 totals 15 residues. CDR1 is LGHNA, CDR2 YNFKEQ, per germline. The CDR3 protein is CASSQELALTDTQYF. The CDR3 DNA reads as TGTGCCAGCAGCCAAGAACTAGCCTTAACAGATACGCAGTATTTT.

The J gene is TRBJ2-1, the V gene TRBV7-2; 7 nucleotides agree with TRBD2. The germline V gene has CDR1 SGHTA and CDR2 FQGNSA. The junction had 9 bases not matched to a gene; V was cut back by 5 bases and J by 8 bases. The CDR3 consists of 14 residues. The CDR3 DNA follows: TGTGCCAGCAGCCGCAACAGACTAGCCGATGAGCAGTTCTTC. This encodes CASSRNRLADEQFF. Full variable domain (rest looked up from reference TRBV7-2 and TRBJ2-1): GAGVSQSPSNKVTEKGKDVELRCDPISGHTALYWYRQSLGQGLEFLIYFQGNSAPDKSGLPSDRFSAERTGGSVSTLTIQRTQQEDSAVYLCASSRNRLADEQFFGPGTRLTVL.

This clone came up a few times. The chain carries TRBV5-1 and TRBJ2-5; possible D gene TRBD2, 6 bases. The CDR3 runs to 15 residues. Trimming cost V 0 bases and J 5 bases, with 14 bases left between them. CDR1 and CDR2 (germline): SGHRS, YFSETQ. The CDR3 sequence is CASSLGTSSPETQYF. Here the CDR3 DNA reads TGCGCCAGCAGCTTGGGTACTAGCTCCCCCGAGACCCAGTACTTC. Looking up the rest from reference TRBV5-1 and TRBJ2-5 gives the full variable domain: KAGVTQTPRYLIKTRGQQVTLSCSPISGHRSVSWYQQTPGQGLQFLFEYFSETQRNKGNFPGRFSGRQFSNSRSEMNVSTLELGDSALYLCASSLGTSSPETQYFGPGTRLLVL.